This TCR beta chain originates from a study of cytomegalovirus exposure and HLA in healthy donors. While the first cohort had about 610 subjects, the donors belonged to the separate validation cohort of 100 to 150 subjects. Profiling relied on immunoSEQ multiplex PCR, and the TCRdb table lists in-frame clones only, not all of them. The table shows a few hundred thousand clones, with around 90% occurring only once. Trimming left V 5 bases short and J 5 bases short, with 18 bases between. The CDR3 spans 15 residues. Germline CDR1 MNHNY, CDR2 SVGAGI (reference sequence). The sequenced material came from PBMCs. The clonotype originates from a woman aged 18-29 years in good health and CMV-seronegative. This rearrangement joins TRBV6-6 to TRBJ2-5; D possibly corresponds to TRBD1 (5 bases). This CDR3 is CASSRRVGQGETQYF. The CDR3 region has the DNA TGTGCCAGCAGTCGACGGGTGGGCCAGGGCGAGACCCAGTACTTC.